These 30 T cell receptor beta chains were all obtained from the same sample, sequenced in a study of vaccination and CD4 T cells after COVID-19. Sequencing of the DNA from cultured CD4+ T cells was carried out with the Oncomine TCR Beta short-read assay. TCRdb itself ran the PCR reads through MiXCR, one entry per CDR3 protein. The sample lists approximately 9,800 distinct CDR3 sequences; around two fifths were seen once. Treatment defined: approximately 9-day PBMC culture with coronavirus spike peptide pools or control peptides (ViraFEST assay). One should note that the unexposed donor's CD4+ T cells were collected before the COVID-19 pandemic (2011-2018). These receptors' antigens are unknown. Sequencing was performed on CD4+ T cells from blood, cultured in vitro. The receptor set was obtained from a human donor in good health.

The chain joins TRBV20-1 to TRBJ1-6, with D tentatively TRBD1 (5 bases). The CDR3 totals 11 residues. The germline gives CDR1 DFQATT, CDR2 SNEGSKA (reference sequence). Trimming left V 6 bases short and J 11 bases short, with 11 bases between. CDR3 protein: CSAQGITPLHF. The DNA for the CDR3 is TGCAGTGCCCAGGGTATCACACCCCTCCACTTT.

This clonotype was detected a few times. The rearrangement uses TRBV20-1 and TRBJ1-6, with a weak D call TRBD1 (6 bases). CDR1 is DFQATT and CDR2 is SNEGSKA in the germline V gene (reference sequence). The V end lost 1 base, the J end lost 2 bases, and 12 bases lay between the germline ends. The CDR3 consists of 16 residues. The CDR3 DNA reads TGCAGTGCTAGAGCCGGGACAAGCGCCTATAATTCACCCCTCCACTTT. Protein product: CSARAGTSAYNSPLHF.

V is TRBV7-2 and J is TRBJ2-7, with 11 bases matching TRBD2. J was trimmed by 2 bases and V by 1 base; bases with no gene match: 4. CDR1 is SGHTA and CDR2 is FQGNSA in the germline V gene. This CDR3 is built from 16 residues. The CDR3 is CASSLDVTSGAYEQYF. DNA of the CDR3: TGTGCCAGCAGCTTAGATGTGACTAGCGGGGCCTACGAGCAGTACTTC.

V and J are TRBV11-3 and TRBJ2-2; 9 nucleotides align to TRBD2. The V and J ends lost 5 bases and 5 bases, in that order; junction bases with no gene match: 9. This CDR3 contains 16 residues. Germline CDR1 SGHNT, CDR2 YENEEA. CDR3 loop: CASSPYSGSRTGELFF. CDR3 nucleotide sequence: TGTGCCAGCAGCCCCTATAGCGGGAGTAGAACCGGGGAGCTGTTTTTT.

This chain connects TRBV7-2 to TRBJ2-7; 8 bases agree with TRBD2. The CDR3 loop spans 18 amino acids. The germline V gene encodes CDR1 SGHTA and CDR2 FQGNSA. V lost 1 base to trimming and J lost 1 base; unmatched junction nucleotides: 12. CDR3 loop: CASSLVLRAGADSYEQYF. Written as DNA, the CDR3 is TGTGCCAGCAGCTTAGTTCTCCGAGCGGGAGCCGATTCCTACGAGCAGTACTTC. Drawing the rest from reference TRBV7-2 and TRBJ2-7, the complete variable domain is GAGVSQSPSNKVTEKGKDVELRCDPISGHTALYWYRQSLGQGLEFLIYFQGNSAPDKSGLPSDRFSAERTGGSVSTLTIQRTQQEDSAVYLCASSLVLRAGADSYEQYFGPGTRLTVT.

CDR3 DNA sequence: TGTGCCAGCAGCTTAGGCGGGGGGGCCTTTGAAGCTTTCTTT. Translating it yields CASSLGGGAFEAFF. V and J are TRBV7-2 and TRBJ1-1, with TRBD1 as a possible D gene (6 bases). From germline, CDR1 is SGHTA and CDR2 FQGNSA. This CDR3 has 14 residues. Trimming pared 1 base from V and 7 bases from J, leaving 13 bases between.

This clonotype was counted only a few times. J is TRBJ2-3 and V is TRBV2, with a tentative D call TRBD2 (5 bases). Trimming cost V 4 bases and J 1 base, with 12 bases left between them. CDR1 SNHLY and CDR2 FYNNEI come from the germline V gene. CDR3 length equals 15 residues. DNA of the CDR3: TGTGCCAGCAGTGCCGTGGGAGCCGGCACAGATACGCAGTATTTT. It translates to CASSAVGAGTDTQYF.

This clonotype showed up just a few times. The chain recombines TRBV6-5 with TRBJ2-5, with TRBD1 matching over 9 bases. Germline lookup yields CDR1 MNHEY and CDR2 SVGAGI. The CDR3 loop spans 16 amino acids. V lost 3 bases, J lost 5 bases, and 10 bases stayed unmatched. For the CDR3, the DNA is TGTGCCAGCAGTTATTCAACAGGGGGCGCGCGGGAGACCCAGTACTTC. Protein product: CASSYSTGGARETQYF.

In this sample, this clonotype turned up a few times. J is TRBJ1-1 and V is TRBV11-2, with D possibly TRBD1 on 6 matching bases. The CDR3 extends over 12 amino acids. The germline CDR1 and CDR2 sequences are SGHAT and FQNNGV. Trimming cost V 5 bases and J 6 bases, with 10 bases left between them. CDR3 coding DNA: TGTGCCAGCAGCCTGAGGGGGGCTGAAGCTTTCTTT. Translated, it gives CASSLRGAEAFF. The variable domain in full, completed from reference TRBV11-2 and TRBJ1-1, reads EAGVAQSPRYKIIEKRQSVAFWCNPISGHATLYWYQQILGQGPKLLIQFQNNGVVDDSQLPKDRFSAERLKGVDSTLKIQPAKLEDSAVYLCASSLRGAEAFFGQGTRLTVV.

This clonotype has only a few counts. The chain couples TRBV20-1 to TRBJ2-1; 8 bases line up with TRBD2. Germline V gene lookup returns CDR1 DFQATT and CDR2 SNEGSKA (reference sequence). CDR3 length: 14 amino acids. Trimming cost V 6 bases and J 7 bases; bases outside gene matches: 11. The CDR3 DNA reads as TGCAGTGCCATCCGGGGGGGCGTCGGGAATGAGCAGTTCTTC. Its translation is CSAIRGGVGNEQFF.

This clonotype is medium-sized (0.01 to 0.1%) by share. The chain employs TRBV7-8 and TRBJ2-3; 9 bases agree with TRBD1. From germline, CDR1 is SGHVS and CDR2 FQNEAQ. J lost 1 base, V lost 6 bases, and 8 bases had no gene match. The CDR3 runs to 16 residues. The CDR3 loop reads CASSQKRTGGTDTQYF. CDR3 in DNA: TGTGCCAGCAGTCAAAAACGGACAGGGGGCACAGATACGCAGTATTTT.

A few counts support this clonotype. This chain uses TRBV29-1 with TRBJ1-1, with D possibly TRBD1 on 6 matching bases. Germline V gene data show CDR1 as SQVTM and CDR2 as ANQGSEA. The CDR3 is made up of 12 amino acids. The germline V and J ends were trimmed by 6 bases and 0 bases, with 8 bases remaining between them. CDR3 protein: CSVRDMNTEAFF. The CDR3 DNA reads TGCAGCGTCCGGGACATGAACACTGAAGCTTTCTTT.

This clonotype was observed a handful of times. The chain has TRBV6-2 or TRBV6-3 and TRBJ1-5, with TRBD1 as a possible D gene (6 bases). Deletions cut 2 bases from V and 8 bases from J, with 16 bases between. Germline V gene lookup returns CDR1 MNHEY and CDR2 SVGEGT. The CDR3 extends over 15 amino acids. Written as DNA, the CDR3 is TGTGCCAGCAGTTACGGGTCCGGAAACAGGGAGCCCCAGCATTTT. Protein product: CASSYGSGNREPQHF.

V is TRBV2 and J is TRBJ1-6; D is perhaps TRBD1 (6 bases). Germline V lookup: CDR1 SNHLY, CDR2 FYNNEI. CDR3 length equals 14 residues. Trimming took off 4 bases at V and 8 bases at J, with 12 bases between the two ends. The CDR3, as DNA: TGTGCCAGCAGTGTCCGACAGGCTGATTCACCCCTCCACTTT. It encodes CASSVRQADSPLHF.

This clonotype has just one count. The chain is built from TRBV11-2 and TRBJ2-7, with D hard to call. The germline V gene encodes CDR1 SGHAT and CDR2 FQNNGV. Trimming left V 0 bases short and J 2 bases short, with 8 bases between. This CDR3 has 14 amino acids. CDR3 residues: CASSLDQVAYEQYF. CDR3 in DNA: TGTGCCAGCAGCTTAGACCAAGTTGCCTACGAGCAGTACTTC.

The chain uses TRBV6-1 and TRBJ2-1, with 11 bases that match TRBD2. V lost 8 bases to trimming and J lost 6 bases; unmatched junction nucleotides: 6. Germline CDR1 is MNHNS and CDR2 is SASEGT. CDR3 length: 14 amino acids. The chain's CDR3 is CASQTSGVLNEQFF. As DNA, the CDR3 is TGTGCCAGCCAGACTAGCGGGGTCCTCAATGAGCAGTTCTTC.

This clonotype was counted a few times. The chain uses TRBV28 and TRBJ2-7; no clear D. Trimming left V 1 base short and J 1 base short, with 11 bases between. The CDR3 totals 15 residues. Germline V gives CDR1 MDHEN, CDR2 SYDVKM. The CDR3 DNA is TGTGCCAGCAGTTTATCTGCAGGTATATCCTACGAGCAGTACTTC. This gives the protein CASSLSAGISYEQYF. The whole variable domain, filled in from reference TRBV28 and TRBJ2-7, reads DVKVTQSSRYLVKRTGEKVFLECVQDMDHENMFWYRQDPGLGLRLIYFSYDVKMKEKGDIPEGYSVSREKKERFSLILESASTNQTSMYLCASSLSAGISYEQYFGPGTRLTVT.

This chain connects TRBV7-2 to TRBJ2-1; the match to TRBD2 covers 9 bases. Germline CDR1 is SGHTA and CDR2 is FQGNSA. The V segment lost 2 bases and the J segment 7 bases; nucleotides outside the gene matches: 9. The CDR3 contains 16 residues. DNA of the CDR3: TGTGCCAGCAGCTTAAGCGCGGGAGGGGTGGTTAATGAGCAGTTCTTC. It is translated as CASSLSAGGVVNEQFF.

In this sample, this clonotype turned up a few times. The chain is built from TRBV20-1 and TRBJ2-7; 7 positions match TRBD2. Germline CDR1 reads DFQATT; CDR2 reads SNEGSKA (reference sequence). After removal of 5 bases from V and 2 bases from J, the junction contained 9 bases not matched to a gene. The CDR3 has 14 amino acids. DNA for the CDR3: TGCAGTGCTGGGGGGGGGAGCCGTCCCTACGAGCAGTACTTC. Protein product: CSAGGGSRPYEQYF.

V usage is TRBV6-5 and J usage is TRBJ2-1; D call uncertain. V was shortened by 2 bases and J by 0 bases, with 5 bases between the two germline ends. Per the germline V gene, CDR1 is MNHEY and CDR2 is SVGAGI. The CDR3 contains 14 residues. The CDR3 sequence: CASSYRSSYNEQFF. CDR3 nucleotide sequence: TGTGCCAGCAGTTACCGAAGCTCCTACAATGAGCAGTTCTTC.

With regard to this clonotype: Germline is not matched at one junction end, which may reflect a read error. The V call is TRBV7-9, the J call TRBJ1-5; D perhaps matches TRBD1 (6 bases). From germline, CDR1 is SEHNR and CDR2 FQNEAQ (reference sequence). The length of the CDR3 is 16 residues. As DNA, the CDR3 is TGTGCCAGCAGCCTAGCCAGGGGTCTCGAAAATCAGCCCCAGCATTTT. Its protein product is CASSLARGLENQPQHF. Combining the CDR3 with reference TRBV7-9 and TRBJ1-5 gives the whole variable domain DTGVSQNPRHKITKRGQNVTFRCDPISEHNRLYWYRQTLGQGPEFLTYFQNEAQLEKSRLLSDRFSAERPKGSFSTLEIQRTEQGDSAMYLCASSLARGLENQPQHFGDGTRLSIL.

The sample holds a few counts of this clonotype. The rearrangement uses TRBV14 and TRBJ1-5; no definite D call. The CDR3 sequence is 18 residues long. Per the germline V gene, CDR1 is SGHDN and CDR2 is FVKESK. V lost 8 bases to trimming and J lost 3 bases, with 26 bases between them. DNA of the CDR3: TGTGCCAGCCACCTCCGGGGTCTACGTCTTCGGTACAATCAGCCCCAGCATTTT. As protein: CASHLRGLRLRYNQPQHF.

The sample holds a few counts of this clonotype. The chain links TRBV5-4 to TRBJ1-2, with 7 nucleotides matching TRBD1. This CDR3 is 14 amino acids long. Trimming cost V 4 bases and J 2 bases; bases outside gene matches: 5. Germline V gene sequence: CDR1 SGHNT, CDR2 YYREEE (reference sequence). In nucleotides, the CDR3 is TGTGCCAGCAGCAGCTTCAGGGGGAACTATGGCTACACCTTC. Translation: CASSSFRGNYGYTF.

This clonotype has only a few counts. This chain connects TRBV7-2 to TRBJ1-2; TRBD1 is a possible D gene (5 bases). Per germline, CDR1 SGHTA and CDR2 FQGNSA. This CDR3 contains 12 residues. The V gene lost 5 bases and the J gene lost 10 bases, with 14 bases spanning the gap. CDR3 in amino acids: CASSPGPTAYTF. DNA for the CDR3: TGTGCCAGCAGCCCCGGGCCGACAGCCTACACCTTC. Complete variable domain (other parts from reference TRBV7-2 and TRBJ1-2): GAGVSQSPSNKVTEKGKDVELRCDPISGHTALYWYRQSLGQGLEFLIYFQGNSAPDKSGLPSDRFSAERTGGSVSTLTIQRTQQEDSAVYLCASSPGPTAYTFGSGTRLTVV.

In this sample, this clonotype turned up a few times. The rearrangement joins TRBV11-2 to TRBJ2-3; the D is unclear. The V end was cut by 5 bases, the J end by 9 bases, with 12 bases between. Per the germline V gene, CDR1 is SGHAT and CDR2 is FQNNGV. The CDR3 has 12 residues. The CDR3 region has the DNA TGTGCCAGCAGCCAGGAACGGACGACGCAGTATTTT. Its translation: CASSQERTTQYF.

V usage is TRBV19 and J usage is TRBJ1-1, with D perhaps matching TRBD1 (5 bases). The CDR3 is made up of 13 amino acids. V was pared by 7 bases and J by 6 bases, with 15 bases between. Germline CDR1 LNHDA, CDR2 SQIVND (reference sequence). Here the CDR3 DNA reads TGTGCCAGTAATCTTCAGGGCGCCGCTGAAGCTTTCTTT. It encodes CASNLQGAAEAFF.

This clonotype was observed a handful of times. The chain has TRBV6-5 and TRBJ2-2, with 7 bases aligning to TRBD2. The CDR3 has 14 amino acids. Germline V lookup: CDR1 MNHEY, CDR2 SVGAGI. V trimming: 3 bases; J trimming: 8 bases; junction bases outside the gene matches: 6. CDR3 DNA sequence: TGTGCCAGCAGTTATACGGGGGGAGCGGGGGAGCTGTTTTTT. Its protein is CASSYTGGAGELFF.

The chain carries TRBV5-5 and TRBJ2-1; the D is unclear. This CDR3 is built from 16 residues. The germline V and J ends were trimmed by 5 bases and 0 bases, with 15 bases remaining between them. CDR1 SGHKS and CDR2 YYEKEE come from the germline V gene (reference sequence). DNA for the CDR3: TGTGCCAGCAGGCGTACCCAGGCCAGCTCCTACAATGAGCAGTTCTTC. It encodes CASRRTQASSYNEQFF.

The chain has TRBV12-3 or TRBV12-4 and TRBJ2-3; D is possibly TRBD2 (5 bases). V lost 5 bases, J lost 4 bases, and 19 bases lay in between. The CDR3 has 16 amino acids. The CDR3: CASSAPLGGISDTQYF. As DNA, the CDR3 is TGTGCCAGCAGTGCCCCACTAGGCGGAATTTCAGATACGCAGTATTTT.

This rearrangement joins TRBV6-1 to TRBJ1-3; D not resolved. With 4 bases removed from V and 0 bases from J, the gap between germline ends came to 7 bases. The germline CDR1 and CDR2 sequences are MNHNS and SASEGT. The CDR3 contains 14 residues. The DNA for the CDR3 is TGTGCCAGCAGTGTGGGAGCCTCTGGAAACACCATATATTTT. Translation: CASSVGASGNTIYF.